This TCR beta chain came from a study of T cells in Graves' hyperthyroidism and ophthalmopathy. The CDR3 is 12 amino acids. V shed 1 base and J shed 7 bases, with 7 bases lying between them. The germline CDR1 and CDR2 sequences are SGHAT and FQNNGV. Amplified regions were TCR beta CDR3 sequences from RNA transcripts. First-round RT-PCR of the TCR CDR3 relied on the HTBI primer set. TCRdb reprocessed the multiplex PCR reads via MiXCR and lists one record per CDR3 protein. The data show some 690,000 distinct CDR3 sequences, with 17% seen just once and roughly 15% held by the top ten. The sample holds many counts of this clonotype.

The TCR was taken from a man in his forties or fifties with Graves' hyperthyroidism. Sequencing was done on a sample of blood. This sequence joins TRBV11-2 and TRBJ1-1, with D uncertain. DNA for the CDR3: TGTGCCAGCAGCTTAGTAAATATTGAAGCTTTCTTT. Amino acids: CASSLVNIEAFF.